This T cell receptor beta chain was sequenced during a study of shared clonotypes between healthy human individuals. The trim removed 0 bases at V and 4 bases at J, leaving 4 bases unmatched. The germline gives CDR1 SGHRS, CDR2 YFSETQ. The CDR3 extends over 15 amino acids. Notes on this clone: Antigen unknown.

Study results and limitations: Clonotypes which were not shared had lower generation probabilities than clonotypes that all four donors shared. Sharing of clonotypes among donors was expected to vary with sequencing depth. Naive subsets, compared against memory subsets, generally had larger estimated richness values.

Only in-frame clones appear in the TCRdb table, and some are missing; sequencing was by immunoSEQ multiplex PCR. The sample shows about 2 million clones, roughly 94% of them seen only once. The chain has TRBV5-1 and TRBJ2-1; 7 bases fit TRBD1. The clonotype comes from a young man in good health. The sequenced sample consisted of naive CD4+ T cells sorted from blood. Subset defined: CD45RA+ positively selected. CDR3 bases: TGCGCCAGCAGCTTGGGACAGGGAAAATACAATGAGCAGTTCTTC. Residues: CASSLGQGKYNEQFF.